This T cell receptor beta chain originates from a study of spatial heterogeneity in lung cancer. Study conclusions and caveats: It was found that expanded intratumoral alpha and beta TCR counts tracked tumor mutation counts.

Time point here: sample taken at primary tumor resection. The antigens for these receptors are not known. TCRdb reprocessed the 5' RACE reads with MiXCR, giving one entry per CDR3 protein. The sample yields thousands of distinct CDR3 sequences, 5% to 7% seen once. Sample: lung tumor tissue, taken at surgery. The source of these receptors is a male donor with early-stage non-small cell lung cancer.

This clonotype counts as medium-sized. The genes are TRBV7-9 and TRBJ2-7; a possible D gene is TRBD2 (6 bases). There are 14 residues in the CDR3. The V end lost 0 bases, the J end lost 1 base, and 7 bases lay between the germline ends. Germline V CDR1 and CDR2: SEHNR, FQNEAQ (reference sequence). CDR3: CASSLAGGSYEQYF. The CDR3 coding sequence is TGTGCCAGCAGCTTAGCGGGGGGTTCCTACGAGCAGTACTTC. The variable domain in full, with the rest retrieved from reference TRBV7-9 and TRBJ2-7, is DTGVSQNPRHKITKRGQNVTFRCDPISEHNRLYWYRQTLGQGPEFLTYFQNEAQLEKSRLLSDRFSAERPKGSFSTLEIQRTEQGDSAMYLCASSLAGGSYEQYFGPGTRLTVT.